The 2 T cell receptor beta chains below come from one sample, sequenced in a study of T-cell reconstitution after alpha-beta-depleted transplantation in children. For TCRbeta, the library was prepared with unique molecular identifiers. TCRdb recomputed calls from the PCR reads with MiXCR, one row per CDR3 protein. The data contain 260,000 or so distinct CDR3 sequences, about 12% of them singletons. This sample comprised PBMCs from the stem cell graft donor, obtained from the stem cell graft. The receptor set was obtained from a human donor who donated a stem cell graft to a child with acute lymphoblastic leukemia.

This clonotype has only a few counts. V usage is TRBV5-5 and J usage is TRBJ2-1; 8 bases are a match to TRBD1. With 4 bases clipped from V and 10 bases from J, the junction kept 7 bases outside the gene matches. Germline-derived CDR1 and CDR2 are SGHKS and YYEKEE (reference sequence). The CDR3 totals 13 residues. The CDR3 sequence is CASSPDRVGEQFF. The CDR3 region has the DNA TGTGCCAGCAGCCCGGACAGGGTAGGGGAGCAGTTCTTC.

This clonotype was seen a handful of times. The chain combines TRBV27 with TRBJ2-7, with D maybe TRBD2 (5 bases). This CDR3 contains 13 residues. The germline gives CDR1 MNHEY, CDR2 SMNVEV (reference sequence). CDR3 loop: CALGREQTYEQYF. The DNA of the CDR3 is TGTGCTCTCGGCCGGGAACAGACCTACGAGCAGTACTTC.